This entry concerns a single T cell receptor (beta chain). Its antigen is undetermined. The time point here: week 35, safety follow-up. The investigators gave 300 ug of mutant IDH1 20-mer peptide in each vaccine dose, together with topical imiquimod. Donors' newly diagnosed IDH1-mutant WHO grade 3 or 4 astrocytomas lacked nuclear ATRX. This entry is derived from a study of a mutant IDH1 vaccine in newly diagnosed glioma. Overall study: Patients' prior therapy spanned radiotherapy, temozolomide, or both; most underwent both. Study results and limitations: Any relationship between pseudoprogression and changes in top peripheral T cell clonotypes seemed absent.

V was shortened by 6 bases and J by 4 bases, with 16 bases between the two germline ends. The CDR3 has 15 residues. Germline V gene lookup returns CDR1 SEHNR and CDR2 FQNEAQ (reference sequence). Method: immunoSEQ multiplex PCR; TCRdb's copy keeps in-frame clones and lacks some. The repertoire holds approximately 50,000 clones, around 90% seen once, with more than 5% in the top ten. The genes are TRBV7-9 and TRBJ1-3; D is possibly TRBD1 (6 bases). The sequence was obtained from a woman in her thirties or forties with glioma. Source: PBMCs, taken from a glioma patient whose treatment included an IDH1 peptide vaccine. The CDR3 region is CASRKGGTGGNTIYF. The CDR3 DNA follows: TGTGCCAGCAGAAAAGGGGGGACGGGAGGAAACACCATATATTTT.